Listed here is a single T cell receptor beta chain. What this receptor recognizes is not known. No base quality values were provided; no much bigger clone lies one nucleotide off. The data originate from a study of siplizumab effects on memory and regulatory T cells (dated by TCRdb to 2018 to 2020). In the study overall: The study looked at the effect of siplizumab, an anti-CD2 antibody, on alloreactive T-cell subsets in allogeneic mixed lymphocyte reactions made from human PBMCs.

Libraries came from the immunoSEQ multiplex PCR assay. Each sample had roughly 90,000 TCR templates assayed by the deep sequencing platform. Genomic DNA extracted from sorted T cells was used for TCRbeta CDR3 sequencing. The paper's data handling went like this. Clonal analysis of TCRbeta CDR3 data was done in the R programming language. Alloreactive CD4+ and CD8+ clones were identified by comparing unstimulated samples to CFSE-low samples taken after the reaction. Regulatory or non-regulatory origin of alloreactive CD4+ clones was assigned by matching sequences to the sorted unstimulated Treg and non-Treg repertoires. The source is immuneACCESS, and TCRdb retained only in-frame sequences with V and J called. Part of the clones is not carried over; for the studies checked, unresolved V genes explain less than half of this, and the remainder is unexplained. The D gene and trimming were derived from the DNA, and the V and J assignments and clone size from that table. Across this sample there are some 100,000 clones, with roughly 96% seen only once. The ten top clones hold approximately 0.031% of the sample.

Summary of the overall study and its limitations: About 75-95% of proliferating CD4+ or CD8+ clones could not be given a naive or memory phenotype. Because sequences at frequencies below about 10^-5 were poorly captured, only a minor fraction of alloreactive clones could be mapped back to unstimulated subsets. The suppressive function of proliferating Tregs from siplizumab cultures was not functionally confirmed. Unstimulated naive T cells appeared more diverse than memory T cells, and naive cells seemed to contribute substantially to the alloresponse. Among mappable alloreactive CD4+ clones, the Treg-derived fraction averaged approximately 69% with siplizumab versus roughly 30% in control reactions. Siplizumab significantly lowered the cumulative frequency of alloreactive sequences that could be traced to unstimulated CD4+ memory T cells.

In addition, sequencing in three donor pairs included unstimulated CD8+ effector memory subsets alongside CD4+ naive, CD8+ naive, CD8+ TEMRA and CD4+ memory subsets. Sorted unstimulated T cells and proliferating T cells recovered from mixed lymphocyte reactions were subjected to TCRbeta CDR3 sequencing. Fresh whole blood from roughly ten HLA-typed healthy donors was used to isolate PBMCs. Spanning cysteine to phenylalanine, the CDR3 consists of 15 amino acids. CDR3 DNA is the only sequence kept; it has 45 bases, read in frame from the first base. The germline V gene (reference sequence) provides CDR1 LNHDA and CDR2 SQIVND. The V and J ends are trimmed by 2 bases and 0 bases, leaving 10 bases between them.

Specimen: naive CD4+ T cells sorted from blood. Read against the paper, the sample's cell subset or site label means: unstimulated naive T cells. The origin of this receptor is a human donor in good health. Recombination linked TRBV19 to TRBJ2-5, with no confidently assigned D gene. The CDR3 is CASSILGGYQETQYF. The base sequence is TGTGCCAGTAGTATACTTGGCGGCTACCAAGAGACCCAGTACTTC.